This TCR beta chain was captured by sequencing in a study of blood T cell repertoires in COVID-19. About the research overall: Sources were T cells, B-cell-depleted T cells, or PBMCs; the material itself was cDNA or gDNA.

Profiling relied on immunoSEQ multiplex PCR, and the TCRdb table lists in-frame clones only, not all of them. Of 300,000 to 400,000 clones listed, around 87% are singletons. The CDR3 spans 15 residues. CDR1 is SGHAT and CDR2 is FQNNGV in the germline V gene. The V end was cut by 6 bases, the J end by 2 bases, with 16 bases between. Sequencing was done on a sample of peripheral blood. This chain connects TRBV11-2 to TRBJ1-1; D unresolved. The sequence derives from a human donor in a cohort sampled during active COVID-19. CDR3 in amino acids: CASRPPETVNTEAFF. The CDR3 coding sequence is TGTGCCAGCAGACCCCCCGAAACGGTAAACACTGAAGCTTTCTTT.